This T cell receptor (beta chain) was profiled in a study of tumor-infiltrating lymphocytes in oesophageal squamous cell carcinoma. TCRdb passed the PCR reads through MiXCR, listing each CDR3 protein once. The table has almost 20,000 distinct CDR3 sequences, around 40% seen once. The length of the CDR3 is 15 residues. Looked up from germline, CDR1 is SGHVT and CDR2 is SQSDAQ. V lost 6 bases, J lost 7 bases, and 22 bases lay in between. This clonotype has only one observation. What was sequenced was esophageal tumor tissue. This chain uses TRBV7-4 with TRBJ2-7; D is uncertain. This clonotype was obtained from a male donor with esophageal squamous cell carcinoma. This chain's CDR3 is CASSSDTWGRNEQYF. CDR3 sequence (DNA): TGTGCCAGCAGTTCCGATACCTGGGGAAGGAATGAGCAGTACTTC. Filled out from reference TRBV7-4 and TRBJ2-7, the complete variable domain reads GAGVSQSPRYKVAKRGRDVALRCDSISGHVTLYWYRQTLGQGSEVLTYSQSDAQRDKSGRPSGRFSAERPERSVSTLKIQRTEQGDSAVYLCASSSDTWGRNEQYFGPGTRLTVT.